This passage covers 15 T cell receptor beta chains from one sample sequenced in a study of shared clonotypes between healthy human individuals. Clones were sequenced by immunoSEQ multiplex PCR, and TCRdb holds only the in-frame ones, with some missing. The repertoire holds roughly 1,500,000 clones, with approximately 98.5% as singletons. Sequencing was done on a sample of naive CD4+ T cells sorted from blood. Documented subset: CD45RA+ positively selected. Receptor source: a man aged 30 to 45 in good health.

V gene TRBV27 combines with J gene TRBJ1-1, with 9 bases matching TRBD1. The trim removed 2 bases at V and 4 bases at J, leaving 8 bases unmatched. The CDR3 spans 16 residues. Per the germline V gene, CDR1 is MNHEY and CDR2 is SMNVEV (reference sequence). As DNA, the CDR3 is TGTGCCAGCAGTTTAAGGGACAGGGTGGCCGGCACTGAAGCTTTCTTT. Its translation is CASSLRDRVAGTEAFF.

As to this clone: Other DNA sequences in this specimen translate into the identical CDR3. This chain joins TRBV28 and TRBJ2-7; possibly TRBD1 or TRBD2 for D (5 bases each). The V gene's germline CDR1 is MDHEN and CDR2 SYDVKM. The CDR3 extends over 13 amino acids. V lost 6 bases, J lost 4 bases, and 13 bases lay in between. CDR3 sequence (DNA): TGTGCCAGCAGCTCCTCGGGGCGTTACGAGCAGTACTTC. Protein sequence: CASSSSGRYEQYF.

A remark on this clone: Other DNA sequences from this sample encode an identical CDR3 as well. This rearrangement joins TRBV13 to TRBJ2-7, with 7 positions matching TRBD2. Germline assignment: CDR1 PRHDT and CDR2 FYEKMQ (reference sequence). J was trimmed by 3 bases and V by 2 bases; bases with no gene match: 1. This CDR3 spans 13 amino acids. The CDR3 protein is CASSLRGVYEQYF. The CDR3 DNA sequence: TGTGCCAGCAGCTTACGGGGGGTCTACGAGCAGTACTTC.

The rearrangement joins TRBV11-2 to TRBJ2-7, with D unclear. The germline V gene has CDR1 SGHAT and CDR2 FQNNGV. The CDR3 covers 13 residues. The V and J ends lost 5 bases and 2 bases respectively, with 10 bases between them. The CDR3 nucleotides read TGTGCCAGCAGCCAAGGATCCGCCTACGAGCAGTACTTC. Translated, it gives CASSQGSAYEQYF.

V usage is TRBV28 and J usage is TRBJ2-7; either TRBD1 or TRBD2 may supply D (5 bases each). Germline V CDR1 and CDR2: MDHEN, SYDVKM. This CDR3 comprises 13 residues. V lost 7 bases, J lost 0 bases, and 10 bases lay in between. Here the CDR3 DNA reads TGTGCCAGCACCCCCGGGGCCTCCTACGAGCAGTACTTC. This sequence encodes CASTPGASYEQYF. Complete variable domain (other parts from reference TRBV28 and TRBJ2-7): DVKVTQSSRYLVKRTGEKVFLECVQDMDHENMFWYRQDPGLGLRLIYFSYDVKMKEKGDIPEGYSVSREKKERFSLILESASTNQTSMYLCASTPGASYEQYFGPGTRLTVT.

The chain joins TRBV25-1 to TRBJ1-1; 7 bases line up with TRBD1. J was trimmed by 0 bases and V by 3 bases; bases with no gene match: 4. Germline values: CDR1 MGHDK, CDR2 SYGVNS. CDR3 size: 15 residues. The CDR3 DNA reads TGTGCCAGCAGTGACGACAGGGTCATGAACACTGAAGCTTTCTTT. It specifies CASSDDRVMNTEAFF.

The rearrangement joins TRBV7-2 to TRBJ2-1; D is undetermined. Germline assignment: CDR1 SGHTA and CDR2 FQGNSA. This CDR3 spans 14 amino acids. V was trimmed by 1 base and J by 2 bases, leaving 6 bases between them. CDR3 residues: CASSLVGTYNEQFF. The CDR3 DNA follows: TGTGCCAGCAGCTTAGTTGGGACCTACAATGAGCAGTTCTTC.

The chain links TRBV7-2 to TRBJ1-2, with unresolved D. The CDR3 has 15 amino acids. CDR1 is SGHTA and CDR2 is FQGNSA in the germline V gene. Trimming removed 1 base at V and 0 bases at J, with 9 bases between. The DNA of the CDR3 is TGTGCCAGCAGCTTAGAGCTGAGTTCTAACTATGGCTACACCTTC. Translated, it gives CASSLELSSNYGYTF.

The chain employs TRBV7-8 and TRBJ2-7, with a possible D match to TRBD1 (5 bases). The V gene lost 5 bases and the J gene lost 6 bases, with 17 bases spanning the gap. The germline V gene has CDR1 SGHVS and CDR2 FQNEAQ. The CDR3 has 14 amino acids. Here the CDR3 reads CASSPQGDSSEQYF. In DNA, the CDR3 is TGTGCCAGCAGCCCCCAAGGGGATAGCAGCGAGCAGTACTTC.

V and J are TRBV7-5 and TRBJ2-6. TRBV7-5 is flagged as a pseudogene. The CDR3 loop spans 15 amino acids. CDR3: CARSFSLSGANVLTF. As DNA, the CDR3 is TGTGCCAGAAGCTTCAGCCTCTCTGGGGCCAACGTCCTGACTTTC.

V is TRBV28 and J is TRBJ1-2; possible D gene TRBD1, 5 bases. This CDR3 is 12 amino acids long. The V end lost 7 bases, the J end lost 3 bases, and 9 bases lay between the germline ends. CDR1 is MDHEN and CDR2 is SYDVKM in the germline V gene. DNA for the CDR3: TGTGCCAGCAACGGGGGTTACTATGGCTACACCTTC. Amino acid sequence: CASNGGYYGYTF.

The chain combines TRBV10-3 with TRBJ2-7; unclear D gene. The CDR3 length is 14 residues. Germline V lookup: CDR1 ENHRY, CDR2 SYGVKD. The V and J ends lost 3 bases and 0 bases respectively, with 9 bases between them. The CDR3 loop is CAISDPRSSYEQYF. The CDR3 DNA follows: TGTGCCATCAGTGATCCCAGGTCCTCCTACGAGCAGTACTTC.

The V and J genes are TRBV28 and TRBJ2-4, with D tentatively TRBD1 or TRBD2 (6 bases each). This CDR3 spans 17 amino acids. Germline CDR1 reads MDHEN; CDR2 reads SYDVKM. The V and J ends lost 1 base and 0 bases respectively, with 13 bases between them. CDR3: CASSLFGGHLAKNIQYF. CDR3 coding DNA: TGTGCCAGCAGTTTATTTGGGGGGCACCTAGCCAAAAACATTCAGTACTTC.

The V gene is TRBV29-1, the J gene TRBJ1-2; possible D gene TRBD1, 5 bases. The V gene lost 0 bases and the J gene lost 5 bases, with 19 bases spanning the gap. CDR3 size: 16 residues. Germline CDR1 reads SQVTM; CDR2 reads ANQGSEA. CDR3 sequence: CSVEENSRGSIYGYTF. As DNA, the CDR3 is TGCAGCGTTGAAGAGAACAGCCGGGGGTCCATATATGGCTACACCTTC.

A word on this clone: Other DNA sequences in this specimen translate into the identical CDR3. CDR3 sequence: CASTGLAGSYEQYF. Here the CDR3 DNA reads TGTGCCAGCACCGGACTAGCGGGGTCCTACGAGCAGTACTTC. This chain uses TRBV2 with TRBJ2-7; 12 bases are shared with TRBD2. Per germline, CDR1 SNHLY and CDR2 FYNNEI. V was clipped by 7 bases and J by 1 base; unmatched bases: 2. The CDR3 runs to 14 residues.